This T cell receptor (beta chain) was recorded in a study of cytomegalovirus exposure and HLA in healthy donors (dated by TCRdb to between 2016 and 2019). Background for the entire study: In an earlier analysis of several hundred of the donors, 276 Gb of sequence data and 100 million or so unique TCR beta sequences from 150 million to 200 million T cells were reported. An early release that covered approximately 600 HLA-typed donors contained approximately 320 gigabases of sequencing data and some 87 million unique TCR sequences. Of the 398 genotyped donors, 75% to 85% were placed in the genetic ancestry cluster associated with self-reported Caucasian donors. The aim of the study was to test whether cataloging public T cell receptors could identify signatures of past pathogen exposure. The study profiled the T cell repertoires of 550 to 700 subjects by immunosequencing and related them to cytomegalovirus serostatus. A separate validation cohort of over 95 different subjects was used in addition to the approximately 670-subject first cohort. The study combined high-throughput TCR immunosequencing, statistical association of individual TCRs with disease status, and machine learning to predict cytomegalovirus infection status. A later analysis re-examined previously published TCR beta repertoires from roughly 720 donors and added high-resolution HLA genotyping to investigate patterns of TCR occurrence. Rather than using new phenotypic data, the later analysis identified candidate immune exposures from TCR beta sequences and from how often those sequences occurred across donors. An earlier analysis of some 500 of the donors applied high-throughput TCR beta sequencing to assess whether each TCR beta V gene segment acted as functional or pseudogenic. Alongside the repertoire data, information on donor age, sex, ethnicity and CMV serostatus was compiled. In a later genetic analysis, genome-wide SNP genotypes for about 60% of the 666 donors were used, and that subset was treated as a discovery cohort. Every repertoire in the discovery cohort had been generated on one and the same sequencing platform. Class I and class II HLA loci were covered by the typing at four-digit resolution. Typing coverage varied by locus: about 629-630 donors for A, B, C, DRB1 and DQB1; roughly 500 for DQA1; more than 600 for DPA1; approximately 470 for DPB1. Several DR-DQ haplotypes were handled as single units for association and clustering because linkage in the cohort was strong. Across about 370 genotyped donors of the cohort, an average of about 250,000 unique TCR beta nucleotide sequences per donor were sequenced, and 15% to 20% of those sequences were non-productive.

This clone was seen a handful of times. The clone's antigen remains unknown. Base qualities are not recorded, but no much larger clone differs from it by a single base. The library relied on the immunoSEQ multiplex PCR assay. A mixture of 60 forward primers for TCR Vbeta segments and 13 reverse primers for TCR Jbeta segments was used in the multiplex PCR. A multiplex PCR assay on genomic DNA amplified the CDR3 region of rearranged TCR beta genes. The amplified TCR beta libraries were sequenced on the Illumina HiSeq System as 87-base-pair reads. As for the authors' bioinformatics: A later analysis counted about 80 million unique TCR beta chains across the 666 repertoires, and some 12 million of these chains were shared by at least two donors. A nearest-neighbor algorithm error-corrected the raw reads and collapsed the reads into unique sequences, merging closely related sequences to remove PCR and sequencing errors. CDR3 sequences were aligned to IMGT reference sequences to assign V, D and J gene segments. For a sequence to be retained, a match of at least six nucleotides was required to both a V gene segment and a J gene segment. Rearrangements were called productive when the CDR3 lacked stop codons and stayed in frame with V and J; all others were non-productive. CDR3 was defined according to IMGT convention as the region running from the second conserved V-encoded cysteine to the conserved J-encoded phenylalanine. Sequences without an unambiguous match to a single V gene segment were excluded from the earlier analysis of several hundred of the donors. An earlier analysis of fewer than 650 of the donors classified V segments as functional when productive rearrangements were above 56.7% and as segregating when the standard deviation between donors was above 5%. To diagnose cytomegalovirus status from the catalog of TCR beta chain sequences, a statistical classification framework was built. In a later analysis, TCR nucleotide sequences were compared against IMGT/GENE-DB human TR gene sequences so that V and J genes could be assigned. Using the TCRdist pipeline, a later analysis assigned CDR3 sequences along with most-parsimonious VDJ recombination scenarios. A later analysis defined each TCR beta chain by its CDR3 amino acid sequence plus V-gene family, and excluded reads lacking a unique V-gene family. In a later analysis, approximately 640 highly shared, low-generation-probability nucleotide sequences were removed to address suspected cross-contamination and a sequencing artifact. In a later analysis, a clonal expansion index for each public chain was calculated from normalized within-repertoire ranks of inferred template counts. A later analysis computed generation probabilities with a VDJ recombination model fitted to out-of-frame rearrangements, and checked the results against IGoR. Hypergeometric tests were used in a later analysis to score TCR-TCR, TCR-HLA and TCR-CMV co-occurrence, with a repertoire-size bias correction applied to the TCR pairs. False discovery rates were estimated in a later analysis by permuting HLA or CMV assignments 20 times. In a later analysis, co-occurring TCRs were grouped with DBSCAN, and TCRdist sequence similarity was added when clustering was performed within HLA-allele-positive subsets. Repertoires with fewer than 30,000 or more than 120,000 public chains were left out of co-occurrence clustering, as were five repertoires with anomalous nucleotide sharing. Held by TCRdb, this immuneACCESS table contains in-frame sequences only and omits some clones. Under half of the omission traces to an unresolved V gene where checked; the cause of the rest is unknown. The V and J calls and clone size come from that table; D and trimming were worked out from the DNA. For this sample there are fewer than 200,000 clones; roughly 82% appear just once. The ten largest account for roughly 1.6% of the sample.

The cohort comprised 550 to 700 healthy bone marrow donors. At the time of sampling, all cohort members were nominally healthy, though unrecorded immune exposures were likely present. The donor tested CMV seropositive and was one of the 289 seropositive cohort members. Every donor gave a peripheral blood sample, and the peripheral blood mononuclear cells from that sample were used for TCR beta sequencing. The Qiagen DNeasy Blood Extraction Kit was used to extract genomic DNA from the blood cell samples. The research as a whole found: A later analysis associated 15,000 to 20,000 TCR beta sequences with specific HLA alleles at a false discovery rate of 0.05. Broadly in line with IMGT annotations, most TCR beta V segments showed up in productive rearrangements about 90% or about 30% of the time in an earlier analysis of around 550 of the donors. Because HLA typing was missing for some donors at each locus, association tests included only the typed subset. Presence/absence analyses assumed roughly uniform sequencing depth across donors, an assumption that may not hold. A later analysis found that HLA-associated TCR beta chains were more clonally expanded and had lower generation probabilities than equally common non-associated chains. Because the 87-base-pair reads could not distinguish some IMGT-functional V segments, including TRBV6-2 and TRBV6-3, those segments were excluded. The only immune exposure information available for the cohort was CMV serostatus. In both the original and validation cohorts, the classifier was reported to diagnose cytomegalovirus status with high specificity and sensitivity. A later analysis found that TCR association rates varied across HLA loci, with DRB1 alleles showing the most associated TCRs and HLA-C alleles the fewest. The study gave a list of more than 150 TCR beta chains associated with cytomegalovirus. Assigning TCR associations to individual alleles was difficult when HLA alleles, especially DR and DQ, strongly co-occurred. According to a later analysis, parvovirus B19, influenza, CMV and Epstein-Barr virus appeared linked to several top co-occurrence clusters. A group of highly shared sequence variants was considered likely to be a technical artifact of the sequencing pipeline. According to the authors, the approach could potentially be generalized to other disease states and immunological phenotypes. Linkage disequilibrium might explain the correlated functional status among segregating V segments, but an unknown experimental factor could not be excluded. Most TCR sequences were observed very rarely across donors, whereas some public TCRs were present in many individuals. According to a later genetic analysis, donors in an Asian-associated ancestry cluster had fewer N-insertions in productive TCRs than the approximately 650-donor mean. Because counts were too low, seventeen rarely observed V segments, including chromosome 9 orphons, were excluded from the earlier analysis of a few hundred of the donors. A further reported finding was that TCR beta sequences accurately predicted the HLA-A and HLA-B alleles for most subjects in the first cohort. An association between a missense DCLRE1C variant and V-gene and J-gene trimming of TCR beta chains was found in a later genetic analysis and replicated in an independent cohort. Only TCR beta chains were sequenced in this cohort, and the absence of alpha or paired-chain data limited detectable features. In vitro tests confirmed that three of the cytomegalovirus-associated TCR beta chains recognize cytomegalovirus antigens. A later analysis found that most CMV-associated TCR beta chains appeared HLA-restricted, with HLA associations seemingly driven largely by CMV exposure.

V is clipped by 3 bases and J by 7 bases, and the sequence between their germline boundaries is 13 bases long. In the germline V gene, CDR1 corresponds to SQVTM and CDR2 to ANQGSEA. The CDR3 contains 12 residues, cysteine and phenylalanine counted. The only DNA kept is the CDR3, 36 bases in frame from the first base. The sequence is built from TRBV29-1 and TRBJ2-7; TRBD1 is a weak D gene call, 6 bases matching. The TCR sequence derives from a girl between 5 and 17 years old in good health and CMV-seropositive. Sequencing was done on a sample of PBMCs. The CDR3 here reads CSVDWTEREQYF. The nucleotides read TGCAGCGTTGACTGGACAGAACGAGAGCAGTACTTC.